The present T cell receptor beta chain was sequenced within a study of graft-versus-host responses after intestinal transplantation. Some clones are missing from TCRdb's copy, which holds only in-frame ones; the method was immunoSEQ multiplex PCR. The repertoire holds just over 40,000 clones, with 91% as singletons. The CDR3 is made up of 12 amino acids. The ends were cut back, 4 bases at V and 10 bases at J, with 14 bases in the middle. Germline CDR1 is MDHEN and CDR2 is SYDVKM. The source material was PBMCs, sampled about 310 days after intestinal transplant. This TCR came from a human patient who received an intestinal transplant, so some T cells may come from the graft donor. The genes are TRBV28 and TRBJ2-7; possibly TRBD1 or TRBD2 for D (6 bases each). This CDR3 reads CASSSPIGGQYF. DNA for the CDR3: TGTGCCAGCAGTTCCCCCATCGGGGGCCAGTACTTC. The full variable domain, in which reference TRBV28 and TRBJ2-7 provide the parts outside the CDR3, is DVKVTQSSRYLVKRTGEKVFLECVQDMDHENMFWYRQDPGLGLRLIYFSYDVKMKEKGDIPEGYSVSREKKERFSLILESASTNQTSMYLCASSSPIGGQYFGPGTRLTVT.